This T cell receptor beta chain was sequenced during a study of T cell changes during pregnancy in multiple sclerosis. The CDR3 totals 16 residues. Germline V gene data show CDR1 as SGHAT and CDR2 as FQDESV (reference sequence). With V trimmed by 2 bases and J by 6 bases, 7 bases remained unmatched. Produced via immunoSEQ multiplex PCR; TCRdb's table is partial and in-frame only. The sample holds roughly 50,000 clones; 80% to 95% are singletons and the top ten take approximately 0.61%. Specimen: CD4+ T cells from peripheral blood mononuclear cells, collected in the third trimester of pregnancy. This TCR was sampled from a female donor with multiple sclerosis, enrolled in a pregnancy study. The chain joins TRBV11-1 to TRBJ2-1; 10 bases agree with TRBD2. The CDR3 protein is CASSLTAGGPLNEQFF. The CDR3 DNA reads TGTGCCAGCAGCTTAACAGCGGGAGGGCCCCTCAATGAGCAGTTCTTC. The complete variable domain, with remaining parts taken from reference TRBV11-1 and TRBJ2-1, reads EAEVAQSPRYKITEKSQAVAFWCDPISGHATLYWYRQILGQGPELLVQFQDESVVDDSQLPKDRFSAERLKGVDSTLKIQPAELGDSAMYLCASSLTAGGPLNEQFFGPGTRLTVL.